Listed here are 30 T cell receptor beta chains from one sample, sequenced in a study of vaccination and CD4 T cells after COVID-19. Once obtained from cultured CD4+ T cells, the DNA was sequenced using the Oncomine TCR Beta short-read assay. TCRdb re-called the PCR reads through MiXCR, storing one row per CDR3 protein. The table records 9,000 to 9,500 distinct CDR3 sequences, less than 50% of them present only once. No antigens are known for them. Treatment denoted: approximately nine-day PBMC culture with coronavirus spike peptide pools or control peptides (ViraFEST assay). Collection of the unexposed donor's CD4+ T cells took place before the COVID-19 pandemic (2011-2018). The sequenced sample was CD4+ T cells from blood, cultured in vitro. Receptors originate from a human donor in good health.

In this sample, this clonotype turned up a few times. This sequence joins TRBV10-3 and TRBJ1-1; TRBD1 matches 8 bases. J lost 3 bases, V lost 6 bases, and 12 bases had no gene match. Germline lookup yields CDR1 ENHRY and CDR2 SYGVKD. This CDR3 region has 16 residues. This chain's CDR3 is CAIRALIGQGHTEAFF. CDR3 nucleotide sequence: TGTGCCATCAGGGCACTGATTGGACAGGGACACACTGAAGCTTTCTTT.

This chain uses TRBV7-2 with TRBJ1-1, with D possibly being TRBD1 (5 bases). Looked up from germline, CDR1 is SGHTA and CDR2 is FQGNSA. The CDR3 consists of 15 residues. V shed 1 base and J shed 4 bases, with 13 bases lying between them. CDR3 residues: CASSLDRIRGTEAFF. CDR3 in DNA: TGTGCCAGCAGCTTAGATCGGATAAGGGGCACTGAAGCTTTCTTT. Looking up the rest from reference TRBV7-2 and TRBJ1-1 gives the full variable domain: GAGVSQSPSNKVTEKGKDVELRCDPISGHTALYWYRQSLGQGLEFLIYFQGNSAPDKSGLPSDRFSAERTGGSVSTLTIQRTQQEDSAVYLCASSLDRIRGTEAFFGQGTRLTVV.

The chain carries TRBV7-9 and TRBJ2-1, with 13 positions matching TRBD2. The CDR3 covers 19 residues. Germline V CDR1 and CDR2: SEHNR, FQNEAQ (reference sequence). The V gene end was trimmed by 5 bases and the J gene end by 4 bases; junction bases not matched to a gene: 14. The CDR3 DNA reads TGTGCCAGCAGCCCCAGTGTTAGGACTAGCGGGGGAACATACAATGAGCAGTTCTTC. This encodes CASSPSVRTSGGTYNEQFF. Full variable domain (outside the CDR3, taken from reference TRBV7-9 and TRBJ2-1): DTGVSQNPRHKITKRGQNVTFRCDPISEHNRLYWYRQTLGQGPEFLTYFQNEAQLEKSRLLSDRFSAERPKGSFSTLEIQRTEQGDSAMYLCASSPSVRTSGGTYNEQFFGPGTRLTVL.

V usage is TRBV12-3 or TRBV12-4 and J usage is TRBJ2-5, with unresolved D. Trimming removed 3 bases at V and 4 bases at J, with 9 bases between. This CDR3 has 13 residues. CDR3: CASSFGQTETQYF. The CDR3 bases are TGTGCCAGCAGTTTTGGTCAGACAGAGACCCAGTACTTC.

This chain links TRBV19 with TRBJ1-5; no definite D call. Germline V gene lookup returns CDR1 LNHDA and CDR2 SQIVND (reference sequence). The CDR3 runs 14 residues. Deletions cut 3 bases from V and 3 bases from J, with 9 bases between. The CDR3 reads CASSMGGNNQPQHF. The CDR3, as DNA: TGTGCCAGTAGTATGGGCGGAAACAATCAGCCCCAGCATTTT.

V gene TRBV12-3 or TRBV12-4 combines with J gene TRBJ2-7; D remains unclear. This CDR3 has 12 amino acids. Trimming left V 6 bases short and J 0 bases short, with 6 bases between. CDR3 sequence: CASSYSSYEQYF. The CDR3 DNA follows: TGTGCCAGCAGCTATAGCTCCTACGAGCAGTACTTC.

This clonotype has just a few counts. This chain joins TRBV7-7 and TRBJ1-1; D remains unclear. The CDR3 length is 13 residues. Germline loops: CDR1 SSHAT, CDR2 FNYEAQ (reference sequence). Trimming shortened V by 8 bases and J by 2 bases, and 12 bases separated the two germline ends. The CDR3 nucleotides are TGTGCCAGCTCTCGAGGCGTAAACACTGAAGCTTTCTTT. Protein: CASSRGVNTEAFF.

The CDR3 loop is CSVRTVNTEAFF. The DNA for the CDR3 is TGCAGCGTCAGGACGGTGAACACTGAAGCTTTCTTT. The chain recombines TRBV29-1 with TRBJ1-1; D is undetermined. From germline, CDR1 is SQVTM and CDR2 ANQGSEA. V was clipped by 6 bases and J by 0 bases, with 8 bases between them. The CDR3 contains 12 residues.

V and J are TRBV6-5 and TRBJ2-3; tentatively, D is TRBD2 (5 bases). This CDR3 spans 15 amino acids. From germline, CDR1 is MNHEY and CDR2 SVGAGI. With 2 bases removed from V and 2 bases from J, the gap between germline ends came to 11 bases. CDR3 bases: TGTGCCAGCAGTTACCCCCGGGAAAACACAGATACGCAGTATTTT. It specifies CASSYPRENTDTQYF.

This clonotype was detected only a few times. The chain is built from TRBV6-2 or TRBV6-3 and TRBJ1-5, with D tentatively TRBD1 (5 bases). The CDR3 covers 16 residues. Germline assignment: CDR1 MNHEY and CDR2 SVGEGT. Trimming stripped 7 bases from V and 4 bases from J, with 20 bases between. DNA of the CDR3: TGTGCCAGCACCAAGACAGAGACCTTATGGAATCAGCCCCAGCATTTT. Translation gives CASTKTETLWNQPQHF.

CDR3 nucleotides: TGTGCCAGCAGCCTCCCCACGAGTCAGCCCCAGCATTTT. It yields the protein CASSLPTSQPQHF. This chain links TRBV28 with TRBJ1-5; unclear D gene. The germline V gene encodes CDR1 MDHEN and CDR2 SYDVKM. V lost 6 bases to trimming and J lost 6 bases, with 12 bases between them. This CDR3 has 13 amino acids.

This clonotype has just a few counts. V is TRBV6-1 and J is TRBJ1-2, with 7 positions matching TRBD1. With 8 bases clipped from V and 0 bases from J, the junction kept 6 bases outside the gene matches. The germline CDR1 and CDR2 sequences are MNHNS and SASEGT. CDR3 size: 14 residues. This CDR3 is CASRQGSANYGYTF. The CDR3 region has the DNA TGTGCCAGCCGACAGGGATCAGCTAACTATGGCTACACCTTC.

J is TRBJ2-1 and V is TRBV7-9, with D perhaps TRBD1 or TRBD2 (6 bases each). Germline V lookup: CDR1 SEHNR, CDR2 FQNEAQ (reference sequence). The CDR3 loop spans 14 amino acids. Trimming took 0 bases from V and 6 from J, leaving 9 bases between them. The DNA for the CDR3 is TGTGCCAGCAGCTTAGCTGGAGGGGGCAATGAGCAGTTCTTC. It specifies CASSLAGGGNEQFF.

V is TRBV7-6 and J is TRBJ1-1, with unresolved D. Germline loops: CDR1 SGHVS, CDR2 FNYEAQ. The CDR3 contains 16 residues. V lost 5 bases and J lost 3, with 19 bases in between. CDR3 amino acids: CASSPRAKLGHTEAFF. Here the CDR3 DNA reads TGTGCCAGCAGCCCTAGGGCAAAGCTTGGGCACACTGAAGCTTTCTTT.

The J gene is TRBJ1-1, the V gene TRBV19, with D hard to call. The CDR3 covers 12 residues. CDR1 is LNHDA and CDR2 is SQIVND in the germline V gene (reference sequence). V was pared by 9 bases and J by 9 bases, with 17 bases between. The CDR3 protein is CASNDRTQKAFF. CDR3 in DNA: TGTGCCAGCAACGATCGCACGCAGAAAGCTTTCTTT.

This clonotype was seen a single time. J is TRBJ2-5 and V is TRBV4-1; 8 bases map to TRBD2. The CDR3 consists of 16 residues. CDR1 is MGHRA, CDR2 YSYEKL, per germline. The trim removed 4 bases at V and 2 bases at J, leaving 9 bases unmatched. The CDR3 DNA follows: TGCGCCAGCAGCCCCCAGGGTAGCGGGGTACAAGAGACCCAGTACTTC. Its protein product is CASSPQGSGVQETQYF.

The rearrangement joins TRBV20-1 to TRBJ2-6; TRBD1 aligns across 8 bases. Germline CDR1 DFQATT, CDR2 SNEGSKA (reference sequence). The ends lost 0 bases at V and 3 bases at J; junction bases unmatched: 7. This CDR3 is built from 17 residues. The CDR3: CSARDPQGAHGANVLTF. The CDR3, as DNA: TGCAGTGCTAGAGATCCCCAGGGGGCCCATGGGGCCAACGTCCTGACTTTC.

This chain links TRBV27 with TRBJ2-2; D not resolved. V lost 2 bases and J lost 4, with 5 bases in between. Germline values: CDR1 MNHEY, CDR2 SMNVEV (reference sequence). The CDR3 totals 13 residues. In DNA form, the CDR3 reads TGTGCCAGCAGTTTAGAAAGCACCGGGGAGCTGTTTTTT. Its protein product is CASSLESTGELFF.

The table lists this clonotype with a count of one. The junction differs from germline at one of its ends, possibly a read error. V and J are TRBV19 and TRBJ1-2; no firm D call. The CDR3 length is 15 residues. CDR1 and CDR2 from the germline V gene are LNHDA and SQIVND (reference sequence). DNA for the CDR3: TGTGCCAGTATCCCCGCTTTTGGAGCTCCCTATGGCCACACCTTC. This gives the protein CASIPAFGAPYGHTF.

This clonotype was seen only a few times. CDR3 in DNA: TGTGCCAGCAACCCGGGAGTCAGAACAGATACGCAGTATTTT. Its protein is CASNPGVRTDTQYF. The gene calls are TRBV6-1 and TRBJ2-3; a weak D match, TRBD2 (6 bases). Germline CDR1 MNHNS, CDR2 SASEGT. The CDR3 spans 14 residues. Trimming cost V 7 bases and J 3 bases, with 14 bases left between them.

This clonotype was picked up a small number of times. The CDR3 nucleotides read TGCAGTGCTAGATTTGGGACTAGCTCCCGAGAGACCCAGTACTTC. Translated: CSARFGTSSRETQYF. V gene TRBV20-1 combines with J gene TRBJ2-5, with 9 bases fitting TRBD2. J lost 4 bases, V lost 2 bases, and 8 bases had no gene match. The CDR3 spans 15 residues. Germline V gene sequence: CDR1 DFQATT, CDR2 SNEGSKA (reference sequence).

This clonotype appeared a few times. The CDR3 is CASSFWGTETSTSPLHF. In DNA, the CDR3 is TGTGCCAGCAGTTTTTGGGGGACCGAGACTAGTACTTCACCCCTCCACTTT. This rearrangement joins TRBV28 to TRBJ1-6; perhaps TRBD1 as D (5 bases). Trimming left V 3 bases short and J 9 bases short, with 21 bases between. Germline CDR1 and CDR2: MDHEN and SYDVKM. The CDR3 is made up of 17 amino acids.

The chain carries TRBV28 and TRBJ1-2; 9 bases fit TRBD1. V lost 4 bases, J lost 2 bases, and 5 bases stayed unmatched. The CDR3 is made up of 15 amino acids. Germline CDR1 reads MDHEN; CDR2 reads SYDVKM. CDR3 nucleotide sequence: TGTGCCAGCAGTTCCCCCGGGACAGGGAACTATGGCTACACCTTC. Protein product: CASSSPGTGNYGYTF.

The CDR3 DNA sequence: TGTGCCAGCAGCTTATCCGGGTCTCAGCCCCAGCATTTT. This sequence encodes CASSLSGSQPQHF. The genes are TRBV7-2 and TRBJ1-5; D gene uncertain. Trimming left V 2 bases short and J 6 bases short, with 8 bases between. The germline gives CDR1 SGHTA, CDR2 FQGNSA. This CDR3 spans 13 amino acids. Drawing the rest from reference TRBV7-2 and TRBJ1-5, the complete variable domain is GAGVSQSPSNKVTEKGKDVELRCDPISGHTALYWYRQSLGQGLEFLIYFQGNSAPDKSGLPSDRFSAERTGGSVSTLTIQRTQQEDSAVYLCASSLSGSQPQHFGDGTRLSIL.

There are a few counts of this clonotype. The chain recombines TRBV5-1 with TRBJ1-5; D is unclear. V was cut by 0 bases and J by 5 bases, with 9 bases left in between. Germline V gene lookup returns CDR1 SGHRS and CDR2 YFSETQ. There are 14 residues in the CDR3. The CDR3 DNA is TGCGCCAGCAGCTTGGACGGGGTGGATCAGCCCCAGCATTTT. It yields the protein CASSLDGVDQPQHF. Drawing the rest from reference TRBV5-1 and TRBJ1-5, the complete variable domain is KAGVTQTPRYLIKTRGQQVTLSCSPISGHRSVSWYQQTPGQGLQFLFEYFSETQRNKGNFPGRFSGRQFSNSRSEMNVSTLELGDSALYLCASSLDGVDQPQHFGDGTRLSIL.

This clonotype was found a few times. The V call is TRBV7-8, the J call TRBJ1-1; weak D call: TRBD1 (6 bases). V lost 6 bases to trimming and J lost 4 bases, with 9 bases between them. The V gene's germline CDR1 is SGHVS and CDR2 FQNEAQ. There are 12 residues in the CDR3. The chain's CDR3 is CASRGRGTEAFF. In DNA form, the CDR3 reads TGTGCCAGCAGAGGCAGGGGCACTGAAGCTTTCTTT.

The chain carries TRBV2 and TRBJ1-3, with 7 positions matching TRBD1. The trim removed 6 bases at V and 6 bases at J, leaving 11 bases unmatched. Germline V gives CDR1 SNHLY, CDR2 FYNNEI. CDR3 length equals 15 residues. The CDR3 DNA sequence: TGTGCCAGCAGGCGGGACAGAGTTTTTCCAAACACCATATATTTT. Encoded protein: CASRRDRVFPNTIYF.

The sample holds a few counts of this clonotype. This chain connects TRBV20-1 to TRBJ1-2, with D uncertain. The CDR3 is 14 amino acids. Germline CDR1 and CDR2: DFQATT and SNEGSKA (reference sequence). The ends were cut back, 0 bases at V and 4 bases at J, with 12 bases in the middle. The CDR3 sequence: CSAREWGGGYGYTF. Here the CDR3 DNA reads TGCAGTGCTAGAGAATGGGGAGGCGGCTATGGCTACACCTTC.

There are a few counts of this clonotype. V gene TRBV7-9 combines with J gene TRBJ1-5; the D is unclear. Per germline, CDR1 SEHNR and CDR2 FQNEAQ (reference sequence). The V end lost 1 base, the J end lost 5 bases, and 6 bases lay between the germline ends. This CDR3 is built from 13 residues. The CDR3 bases are TGTGCCAGCAGCTTAGACCTGTATCAGCCCCAGCATTTT. Translated: CASSLDLYQPQHF.

This clonotype has just a few counts. The V and J genes are TRBV2 and TRBJ1-2; D remains ambiguous. The length of the CDR3 is 14 residues. The V gene lost 4 bases and the J gene lost 4 bases, with 13 bases spanning the gap. The germline CDR1 and CDR2 sequences are SNHLY and FYNNEI. The CDR3 DNA reads TGTGCCAGCAGTGTCGAGAAAGCGGGCTATGGCTACACCTTC. Translation: CASSVEKAGYGYTF.